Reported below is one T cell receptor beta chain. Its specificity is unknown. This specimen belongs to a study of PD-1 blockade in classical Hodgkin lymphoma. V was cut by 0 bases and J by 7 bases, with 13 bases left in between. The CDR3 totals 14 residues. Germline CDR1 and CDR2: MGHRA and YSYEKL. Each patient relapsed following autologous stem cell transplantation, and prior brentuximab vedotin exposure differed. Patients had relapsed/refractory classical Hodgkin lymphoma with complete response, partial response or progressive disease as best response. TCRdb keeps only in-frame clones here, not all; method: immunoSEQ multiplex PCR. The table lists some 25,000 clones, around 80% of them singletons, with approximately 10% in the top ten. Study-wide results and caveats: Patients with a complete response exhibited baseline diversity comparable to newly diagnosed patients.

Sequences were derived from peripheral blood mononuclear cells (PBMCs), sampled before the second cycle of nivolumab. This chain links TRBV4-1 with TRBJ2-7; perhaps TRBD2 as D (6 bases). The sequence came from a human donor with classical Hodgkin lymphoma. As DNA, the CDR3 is TGCGCCAGCAGCCAAGATTTGTTGGAGGGAGAGCAGTACTTC. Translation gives CASSQDLLEGEQYF.